A few counts support the clone carrying this T cell receptor beta chain. Its specificity is not known. The investigators amplified TCR beta CDR3 regions from RNA transcripts. HTBI primers were the set used in a first-round RT-PCR of the TCR CDR3. In TCRdb, the multiplex PCR reads were re-called with MiXCR into one record per CDR3 protein. This repertoire shows 500,000 or so distinct CDR3 sequences, about 16% found once; its top ten account for 25% to 35%. Inclusion characteristics of ophthalmopathy patients comprised a Clinical Activity Score of at least 3, a NOSPECS grade of at least 4, and duration under 3 months. Thyroid ultrasound, orbital computed tomography, clinical symptoms, and serum thyroxine and TRAb underpinned diagnoses. The sample originates from a study of T cells in Graves' hyperthyroidism and ophthalmopathy. Study-level results: The model made its ophthalmopathy prediction, and onset followed a median roughly 6.5 months later.

The CDR3 is 16 amino acids. The germline gives CDR1 LGHNA, CDR2 YSLEER. The V and J ends lost 1 base and 8 bases, in that order; junction bases with no gene match: 12. The sequenced sample consisted of blood. The genes are TRBV4-3 and TRBJ1-2; TRBD1 matches 8 bases. This receptor was taken from a woman in her 30s with Graves' ophthalmopathy. The CDR3 loop reads CASSQGVAGGAQGYTF. CDR3 sequence (DNA): TGCGCCAGCAGCCAAGGAGTGGCAGGGGGCGCACAGGGCTACACCTTC.